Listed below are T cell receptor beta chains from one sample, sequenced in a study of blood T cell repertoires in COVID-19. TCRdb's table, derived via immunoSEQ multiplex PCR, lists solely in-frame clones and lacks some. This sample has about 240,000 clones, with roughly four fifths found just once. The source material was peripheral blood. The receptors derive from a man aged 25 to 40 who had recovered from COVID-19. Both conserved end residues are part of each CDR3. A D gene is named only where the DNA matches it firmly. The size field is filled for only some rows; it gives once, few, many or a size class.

CASSVSGKNSDTQYF	TGTGCCAGCAGTGTGTCCGGGAAAAATTCAGATACGCAGTATTTT	-	-	TRBV27	TRBJ2-3
CASSTGVFTEAFF	TGTGCCAGCAGTACAGGGGTATTCACTGAAGCTTTCTTT	TRBD1	-	TRBV14	TRBJ1-1
CASSQVGGATEAFF	TGTGCCAGCAGCCAAGTAGGGGGGGCCACTGAAGCTTTCTTT	-	-	TRBV14	TRBJ1-1
CASSVGRGTYNEQFF	TGTGCCAGCAGCGTAGGACGGGGGACCTACAATGAGCAGTTCTTC	-	-	TRBV9	TRBJ2-1
CSVETLGSGELFF	TGCAGCGTTGAAACCCTAGGAAGCGGGGAGCTGTTTTTT	-	-	TRBV29-1	TRBJ2-2
CASTQEGVASDTQYF	TGTGCCAGCACCCAAGAAGGGGTGGCGTCTGATACGCAGTATTTT	-	-	TRBV6-5	TRBJ2-3
CASSRLTGVNQPQHF	TGTGCCAGCAGCCGCCTCACGGGGGTAAATCAGCCCCAGCATTTT	-	-	TRBV27	TRBJ1-5
CASRRTGAQETQYF	TGTGCCAGCAGAAGGACAGGGGCCCAAGAGACCCAGTACTTC	TRBD1	-	TRBV5-6	TRBJ2-5
CASSSQGASYNEQFF	TGTGCCAGCAGCTCACAGGGGGCTTCCTACAATGAGCAGTTCTTC	TRBD1	-	TRBV7-9	TRBJ2-1
CSVTDRTGGSTDTQYF	TGCAGCGTTACGGACAGGACAGGGGGCTCCACAGATACGCAGTATTTT	TRBD1	-	TRBV29-1	TRBJ2-3
CASSPSDSYGGELFF	TGTGCCAGCAGCCCAAGCGACAGTTATGGCGGGGAGCTGTTTTTT	-	-	TRBV7-8	TRBJ2-2
CASSPVNTGELFF	TGTGCCAGCAGCCCCGTGAACACCGGGGAGCTGTTTTTT	-	-	TRBV7-7	TRBJ2-2
CASSRSGPYGYTF	TGTGCCAGCAGCCGGTCAGGGCCGTATGGCTACACCTTC	-	-	TRBV5-6	TRBJ1-2
CASSVGEGIAYNEQFF	TGTGCCAGCAGCGTAGGGGAGGGAATAGCGTACAATGAGCAGTTCTTC	TRBD2	once	TRBV9	TRBJ2-1
CASSPGTGTYGYTF	TGTGCCAGCAGTCCCGGGACAGGTACTTATGGCTACACCTTC	TRBD1	once	TRBV28	TRBJ1-2
CASRSADRGRTQYF	TGTGCCAGCAGATCGGCCGACAGGGGACGGACGCAGTATTTT	TRBD1	-	TRBV28	TRBJ2-3
CSVELAKNIQYF	TGCAGCGTTGAACTAGCCAAAAACATTCAGTACTTC	-	-	TRBV29-1	TRBJ2-4
CASSDLGGPYNEQFF	TGTGCCAGCAGTGATTTGGGGGGACCCTACAATGAGCAGTTCTTC	-	-	TRBV6-4	TRBJ2-1
CASRLGQAYGYTF	TGTGCCAGCAGACTTGGACAGGCCTATGGCTACACCTTC	TRBD1	-	TRBV27	TRBJ1-2
CASSWGGSTNEKLFF	TGTGCCAGCAGCTGGGGGGGATCAACTAATGAAAAACTGTTTTTT	-	-	TRBV5-4	TRBJ1-4
CASAGQGHNEQFF	TGTGCCAGCGCCGGACAGGGTCACAATGAGCAGTTCTTC	TRBD1	once	TRBV7-9	TRBJ2-1
CASSHAYDTEAFF	TGTGCCAGCAGCCACGCGTACGACACTGAAGCTTTCTTT	-	-	TRBV14	TRBJ1-1
CASSSPGQLYEQYF	TGCGCCAGCAGCTCTCCGGGACAGCTATACGAGCAGTACTTC	TRBD1	once	TRBV5-1	TRBJ2-7
CASSRSYNSPLHF	TGTGCCAGCTCCCGCTCCTATAATTCACCCCTCCACTTT	-	-	TRBV18	TRBJ1-6
CASSPGTGGSNTQYF	TGTGCCAGCAGCCCCGGGACAGGGGGCTCAAATACGCAGTATTTT	TRBD1	few	TRBV11-1	TRBJ2-3
CASSRGGQNNEKLFF	TGTGCCAGCTCACGAGGCGGACAGAATAATGAAAAACTGTTTTTT	-	-	TRBV18	TRBJ1-4
CASSITPDSQYEQYF	TGTGCCAGTAGTATTACTCCGGACAGTCAGTACGAGCAGTACTTC	-	-	TRBV19	TRBJ2-7
CASSARAWGDSRTDTQYF	TGTGCCAGCAGCGCAAGGGCCTGGGGGGACTCCCGCACAGATACGCAGTATTTT	-	-	TRBV9	TRBJ2-3
CASSFGGGGLSGNTIYF	TGTGCCAGCAGCTTCGGGGGAGGGGGATTGTCTGGAAACACCATATATTTT	-	once	TRBV7-9	TRBJ1-3
CASSLGLVTGNEQFF	TGTGCCAGCAGCTTGGGACTAGTAACGGGCAATGAGCAGTTCTTC	-	-	TRBV5-8	TRBJ2-1
CASSRDQRTSNYEQYF	TGTGCCAGCAGCCGCGACCAACGGACTAGTAACTACGAGCAGTACTTC	TRBD2	-	TRBV5-4	TRBJ2-7
CASKGQGASPLHF	TGTGCCAGTAAGGGACAGGGGGCTTCACCCCTCCACTTT	TRBD1	-	TRBV19	TRBJ1-6
CASSHGRVSQNEQFF	TGTGCCAGCAGCCACGGGAGGGTCTCTCAAAATGAGCAGTTCTTC	TRBD2	-	TRBV7-8	TRBJ2-1
CSGYRILEETQYF	TGCAGCGGTTACAGGATCCTCGAAGAGACCCAGTACTTC	-	-	TRBV29-1	TRBJ2-5
CASSPQAVVAPYEQYF	TGTGCCAGCTCACCACAGGCGGTGGTCGCTCCCTACGAGCAGTACTTC	-	-	TRBV18	TRBJ2-7
CASSEAGESGELFF	TGTGCCAGCAGCGAGGCAGGGGAGTCCGGGGAGCTGTTTTTT	-	-	TRBV9	TRBJ2-2
CASSIGGRGAYNEQFF	TGTGCCAGTAGTATAGGCGGCAGGGGGGCCTACAATGAGCAGTTCTTC	-	-	TRBV19	TRBJ2-1
CAASGQGNTEAFF	TGTGCCGCCTCAGGGCAGGGGAACACTGAAGCTTTCTTT	-	-	TRBV6-5	TRBJ1-1
CASSEAGQGSYEQYF	TGTGCCAGCAGTGAAGCCGGGCAGGGGTCCTACGAGCAGTACTTC	-	-	TRBV2	TRBJ2-7
CSVGGSRNNEQFF	TGCAGCGTTGGAGGCTCACGAAACAATGAGCAGTTCTTC	-	-	TRBV29-1	TRBJ2-1
CASDPGMYGYGYTF	TGTGCTAGTGATCCGGGGATGTATGGCTATGGCTACACCTTC	-	-	TRBV12-5	TRBJ1-2
CASSLVGQGNSPLHF	TGCGCCAGCAGCTTGGTTGGACAGGGGAATTCACCCCTCCACTTT	TRBD1	-	TRBV5-1	TRBJ1-6
CASTRDGFQGYTF	TGTGCCAGCACCCGGGATGGGTTTCAGGGCTACACCTTC	-	-	TRBV7-9	TRBJ1-2
CASSVQRTSGQTDTQYF	TGTGCCAGCAGCGTACAAAGGACTAGCGGGCAAACAGATACGCAGTATTTT	TRBD2	once	TRBV9	TRBJ2-3
CASSQGLVPDTQYF	TGTGCCAGCAGCCAAGGTCTAGTCCCAGATACGCAGTATTTT	-	-	TRBV14	TRBJ2-3
CASSFQGPYEQYF	TGTGCCAGCAGTTTTCAGGGTCCCTACGAGCAGTACTTC	-	-	TRBV12-3/TRBV12-4	TRBJ2-7
CASSRPDSHYGYTF	TGCGCCAGCAGCCGACCTGACAGCCACTATGGCTACACCTTC	-	-	TRBV4-1	TRBJ1-2
CSASISLAGRGELFF	TGCAGTGCTAGTATTTCCTTAGCGGGGCGGGGGGAGCTGTTTTTT	TRBD2	-	TRBV20-1	TRBJ2-2
CASAIGKGGRPGANVLTF	TGTGCCAGCGCGATCGGCAAGGGAGGAAGACCTGGGGCCAACGTCCTGACTTTC	-	-	TRBV11-2	TRBJ2-6
CASRKQGRSTDTQYF	TGTGCCAGCAGGAAACAGGGTAGGAGCACAGATACGCAGTATTTT	-	many	TRBV27	TRBJ2-3
CASNPIGRADSPLHF	TGTGCCAGTAACCCAATAGGGCGGGCTGATTCACCCCTCCACTTT	-	-	TRBV19	TRBJ1-6
CASSFFVRNEKLFF	TGTGCCAGCAGTTTTTTTGTCCGGAATGAAAAACTGTTTTTT	-	-	TRBV28	TRBJ1-4
CASRGTGGNEQFF	TGTGCCAGCAGGGGGACAGGGGGCAATGAGCAGTTCTTC	TRBD1	-	TRBV5-8	TRBJ2-1
CASHRGDGNTIYF	TGTGCCAGCCACAGGGGGGATGGAAACACCATATATTTT	TRBD1	-	TRBV6-5	TRBJ1-3
CASSSTLTGSDSPLHF	TGTGCCAGCAGCTCCACCCTAACGGGGAGTGATTCACCCCTCCACTTT	-	-	TRBV7-9	TRBJ1-6
CASKGGPLYGYTF	TGTGCCAGCAAGGGGGGGCCCCTCTATGGCTACACCTTC	-	-	TRBV2	TRBJ1-2